These T cell receptor beta chains were read from a single sample in a study of T cell responses to AZD1222 COVID-19 vaccine. Produced via immunoSEQ multiplex PCR; TCRdb's table is partial and in-frame only. This sample carries 95,000 to 150,000 clones, more than 80% of them seen once, and the ten largest clones take around 4%. The sequenced sample was peripheral blood, obtained on day 0 of AZD1222 vaccination. These receptors came from an adult in good health. Each CDR3 is given with its conserved first and last residue. The D gene is left open where the match is weak. Size is omitted from some rows. Given values are once, few, many or a class for expanded clones.

V,size,D,J,DNA,CDR3
TRBV3-1/TRBV3-2,-,TRBD1,TRBJ1-4,TGTGCCAGCAGCCACCGGAGTGGGACAGGGGAGGAAAAACTGTTTTTT,CASSHRSGTGEEKLFF
TRBV9,-,-,TRBJ1-6,TGTGCCAGCAGCGTAGGTGAGACGGGTTATTCACCCCTCCACTTT,CASSVGETGYSPLHF
TRBV20-1,-,-,TRBJ1-1,TGCAGTGCTCTTGGGCACACTGAAGCTTTCTTT,CSALGHTEAFF
TRBV5-6,-,-,TRBJ2-7,TGTGCCAGCACGCGACTAGGGCGAAGCGACGAGCAGTACTTC,CASTRLGRSDEQYF
TRBV28,-,TRBD2,TRBJ2-1,TGTGCCAGCAGCACCGGGACTAGCGGGAGACCTTACAATGAGCAGTTCTTC,CASSTGTSGRPYNEQFF
TRBV2,-,TRBD1,TRBJ1-2,TGTGCCAGCAGCGGACAGGTCTTAGGTGGCTACACCTTC,CASSGQVLGGYTF
TRBV4-1,-,-,TRBJ2-3,TGCGCCAGCAGCCGAGATAGCGGACTCCCTTCGGATACGCAGTATTTT,CASSRDSGLPSDTQYF
TRBV24-1,-,-,TRBJ2-2,TGTGCCATACAGGGTGTCACCGGGGAGCTGTTTTTT,CAIQGVTGELFF
TRBV7-8,-,-,TRBJ1-2,TGTGCCAGCAGCTTAGATGACAGAAACTATGGCTACACCTTC,CASSLDDRNYGYTF
TRBV7-2,-,-,TRBJ1-5,TGTGCCAGCAGCTTAGTGGTGGGGAGCAATCAGCCCCAGCATTTT,CASSLVVGSNQPQHF
TRBV7-9,once,-,TRBJ2-5,TGTGCCAGCAGCTTTCCGACGGTGGGGGGGACCCAGTACTTC,CASSFPTVGGTQYF
TRBV28,-,TRBD1,TRBJ2-1,TGTGCCAGCAGTTCCTTGACAGGGGCCGTATACAATGAGCAGTTCTTC,CASSSLTGAVYNEQFF
TRBV6-1,-,-,TRBJ1-3,TGTGCCAGCAGTGAAACCCTTTGGAGTAACACCATATATTTT,CASSETLWSNTIYF
TRBV19,-,TRBD2,TRBJ2-2,TGTGCCAGTAGTTCTACTAGCGGACACACCGGGGAGCTGTTTTTT,CASSSTSGHTGELFF
TRBV19,-,-,TRBJ2-6,TGTGCCAGTAGTCCCGCGGGTGCCGGGGCCAACGTCCTGACTTTC,CASSPAGAGANVLTF
TRBV28,-,TRBD1,TRBJ2-7,TGTGCCAGCAGTTCGGGACAGGGTTACGAGCAGTACTTC,CASSSGQGYEQYF
TRBV27,-,-,TRBJ1-1,TGTGCCAGCAGTTTAACGGGGGATGAAGCTTTCTTT,CASSLTGDEAFF
TRBV20-1,-,-,TRBJ2-5,TGCAGTGCACGGCAAGAGACCCAGTACTTC,CSARQETQYF
TRBV7-2,once,-,TRBJ2-2,TGTGCCAGCAGCTTACATGGGGGAATCACCGGGGAGCTGTTTTTT,CASSLHGGITGELFF
TRBV4-1,-,TRBD1,TRBJ1-1,TGCGCCAGCAGCCGAAGACAGGGCCAGAACACTGAAGCTTTCTTT,CASSRRQGQNTEAFF
TRBV6-4,-,-,TRBJ1-6,TGTGCCAGCAGGATCCGGGCAGAATATAATTCACCCCTCCACTTT,CASRIRAEYNSPLHF
TRBV5-1,-,TRBD2,TRBJ2-7,TGCGCCAGCAGCCTTGGGACTAGCAGACGCTACGAGCAGTACTTC,CASSLGTSRRYEQYF
TRBV4-1,few,-,TRBJ2-7,TGCGCCAGCAGCCAACCAACCCGGGACTTCAAGCAGTACTTC,CASSQPTRDFKQYF
TRBV4-1,-,-,TRBJ1-2,TGCGCCAGCAGCCAAGATCGGGGCAGAAACGGCTACACCTTC,CASSQDRGRNGYTF
TRBV7-9,-,-,TRBJ1-4,TGTGCCAGCAGCTTAGGATCCTCGGATTTCGAAAAACTGTTTTTT,CASSLGSSDFEKLFF
TRBV27,once,-,TRBJ2-7,TGTGCCAGCAGTTACGTGGGCGGGACCTACGAGCAGTACTTC,CASSYVGGTYEQYF
TRBV28,-,-,TRBJ1-4,TGTGCCAGCAGTTTAATGGGGTGGTCAGGTGAAAAACTGTTTTTT,CASSLMGWSGEKLFF
TRBV20-1,-,-,TRBJ2-5,TGCAGTTTATCGGACCCAGAGACCCAGTACTTC,CSLSDPETQYF
TRBV6-2/TRBV6-3,-,-,TRBJ2-7,TGTGCCAGCAGTTATGGGGGCGTTGGTTACGAGCAGTACTTC,CASSYGGVGYEQYF
TRBV2,-,TRBD1,TRBJ1-2,TGTGCCAGCAAGGGACAGGGGAACTATGGCTACACCTTC,CASKGQGNYGYTF
TRBV7-2,-,-,TRBJ1-1,TGTGCCAGCAGCTTAGGGGGGACAATCCCTGAAGCTTTCTTT,CASSLGGTIPEAFF
TRBV19,-,TRBD2,TRBJ2-3,TGTGCCAGTAGTTCGGGGGGGGCAGATACGCAGTATTTT,CASSSGGADTQYF
TRBV5-5,-,-,TRBJ1-5,TGTGCCAGCAGCTTGGTTGGAGATCAGCCCCAGCATTTT,CASSLVGDQPQHF
TRBV5-1,-,TRBD2,TRBJ2-2,TGCGCCAGCAGCTTGGAAGCCGGGACTAGCCCCGGGGAGCTGTTTTTT,CASSLEAGTSPGELFF
TRBV19,once,-,TRBJ2-2,TGTGCCAGTAGAATCGGGTGGACCGGGGAGCTGTTTTTT,CASRIGWTGELFF
TRBV2,-,-,TRBJ2-7,TGTGCCAGCAGTGCCCCCGCAGGTTACGAGCAGTACTTC,CASSAPAGYEQYF
TRBV10-2,-,-,TRBJ2-5,TGCGCCAGCTCAGAACAGGGATGGGAGACCCAGTACTTC,CASSEQGWETQYF
TRBV6-5,few,TRBD1,TRBJ1-2,TGTGCCAGCAGGCGACAGGGCGGCTACACCTTC,CASRRQGGYTF
TRBV19,-,TRBD1,TRBJ1-2,TGTGCCAGTAGTGACCGGGACAGGGAGTTGGGTGGTGGCTACACCTTC,CASSDRDRELGGGYTF
TRBV3-1/TRBV3-2,-,-,TRBJ1-2,TGTGCCAGCAGCCAAGGGCACAGAAACTATGGCTACACCTTC,CASSQGHRNYGYTF
TRBV6-5,-,TRBD1,TRBJ2-7,TGTGCCAGCAGTCCCCGACAGGGCTCCTACGAGCAGTACTTC,CASSPRQGSYEQYF
TRBV7-3,-,-,TRBJ2-5,TGTGCCAGCAGCCGCGGTCCCCCGGGATTGGGTCAAGAGACCCAGTACTTC,CASSRGPPGLGQETQYF